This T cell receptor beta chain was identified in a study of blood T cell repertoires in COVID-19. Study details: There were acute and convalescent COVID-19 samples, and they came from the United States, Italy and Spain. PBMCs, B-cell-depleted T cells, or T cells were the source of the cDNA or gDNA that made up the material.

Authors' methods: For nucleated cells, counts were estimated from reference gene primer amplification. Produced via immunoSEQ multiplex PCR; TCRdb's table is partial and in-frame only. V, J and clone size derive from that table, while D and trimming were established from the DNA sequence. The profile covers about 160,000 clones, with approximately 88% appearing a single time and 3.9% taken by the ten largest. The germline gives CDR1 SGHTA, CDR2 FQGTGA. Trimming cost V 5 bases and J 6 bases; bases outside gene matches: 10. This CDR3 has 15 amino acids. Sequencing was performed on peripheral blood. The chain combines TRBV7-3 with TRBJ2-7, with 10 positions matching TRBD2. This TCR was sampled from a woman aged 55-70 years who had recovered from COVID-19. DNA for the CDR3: TGTGCCAGCAGCCTAGGGCTAGCGGGGGTCGTCGAGCAGTACTTC. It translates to CASSLGLAGVVEQYF. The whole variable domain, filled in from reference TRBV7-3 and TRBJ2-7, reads GAGVSQTPSNKVTEKGKYVELRCDPISGHTALYWYRQSLGQGPEFLIYFQGTGAADDSGLPNDRFFAVRPEGSVSTLKIQRTERGDSAVYLCASSLGLAGVVEQYFGPGTRLTVT.